This T cell receptor beta chain was identified during a study of control samples from healthy donors and cancer patients. Generated by immunoSEQ multiplex PCR, the TCRdb table keeps only in-frame clones and is missing some. The sample contains about 58,000 clones, almost 90% of which appear only once. V was shortened by 1 base and J by 0 bases, with 7 bases between the two germline ends. Germline loops: CDR1 SGHVS, CDR2 FQNEAQ. CDR3 size: 15 residues. Sample: PBMCs. This TCR was sampled from a man between 60 and 75 years old with colorectal cancer. The V call is TRBV7-8, the J call TRBJ2-1; D is unresolved. CDR3 sequence reads: CASSLGSPSYNEQFF. The CDR3 bases are TGTGCCAGCAGCTTAGGGAGTCCCTCCTACAATGAGCAGTTCTTC.